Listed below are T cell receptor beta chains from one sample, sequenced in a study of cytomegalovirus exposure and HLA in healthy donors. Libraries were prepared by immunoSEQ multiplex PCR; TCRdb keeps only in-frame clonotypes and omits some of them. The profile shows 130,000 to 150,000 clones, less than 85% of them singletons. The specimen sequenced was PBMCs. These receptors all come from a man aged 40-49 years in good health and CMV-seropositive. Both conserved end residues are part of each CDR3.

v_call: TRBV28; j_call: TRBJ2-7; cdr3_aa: CASRDRGLYEQYF
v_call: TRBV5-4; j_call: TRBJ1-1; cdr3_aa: CASSLKGTQNTEAFF
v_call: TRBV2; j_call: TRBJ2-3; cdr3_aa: CASSVSTSGGIDTQYF
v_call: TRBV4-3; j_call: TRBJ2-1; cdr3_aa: CASSSRGSSYNEQFF
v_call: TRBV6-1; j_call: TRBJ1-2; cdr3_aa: CASRRRTGYGYTF
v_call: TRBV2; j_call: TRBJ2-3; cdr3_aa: CASSARGGRDTQYF
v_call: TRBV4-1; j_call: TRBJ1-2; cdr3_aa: CASSQNIAPLYGYTF
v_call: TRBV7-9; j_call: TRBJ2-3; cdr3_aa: CASSFGLAGYTDTQYF
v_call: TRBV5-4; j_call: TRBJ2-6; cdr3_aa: CASSPRGGFGGANVLTF
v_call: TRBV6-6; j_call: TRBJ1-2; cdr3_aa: CASSPAGQDYYGYTF
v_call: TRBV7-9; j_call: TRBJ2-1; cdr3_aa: CASSRPGTSGFF
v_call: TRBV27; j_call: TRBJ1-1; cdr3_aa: CASSLSGATEAFF
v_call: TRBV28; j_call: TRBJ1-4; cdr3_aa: CASSLRGTGVENEKLFF
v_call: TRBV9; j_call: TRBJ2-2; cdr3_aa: CASSVGLPNTGELFF
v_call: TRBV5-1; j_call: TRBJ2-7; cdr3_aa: CASSLAGRGYEQYF
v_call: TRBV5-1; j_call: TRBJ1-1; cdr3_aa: CASTPRGHMNTEAFF